The present T cell receptor beta chain was sequenced within a study of blood T cell repertoires in COVID-19. Study details: Samples of COVID-19 (acute and convalescent) were obtained from the United States, Italy and Spain. PBMCs, B-cell-depleted T cells, or T cells were the source of the cDNA or gDNA that made up the material.

Here immunoSEQ multiplex PCR was the method, and the copy in TCRdb shows in-frame clones only, minus some. The sample carries roughly 400,000 clones, approximately 92% recorded once. In terms of age and location, participants ranged from roughly 18 to 90 years and lived in about 25 US areas. Recovery among Cohort 3 donors was established by two negative PCRs, clearance, or symptom resolution. CDR3 length: 14 residues. Germline V CDR1 and CDR2: SGHNT, YYREEE (reference sequence). Trimming pared 4 bases from V and 4 bases from J, leaving 14 bases between. Sequencing was carried out using PBMCs or T cells enriched from blood (not recorded which). This chain links TRBV5-4 with TRBJ1-1; TRBD1 might be the D (5 bases). The clonotype originates from a man aged 25 to 40 who had recovered from COVID-19. Here the CDR3 DNA reads TGTGCCAGCAGCCCTACCGGGGGGAGCACTGAAGCTTTCTTT. Its translation is CASSPTGGSTEAFF. Based on the CDR3 plus reference TRBV5-4 and TRBJ1-1, the full variable domain is ETGVTQSPTHLIKTRGQQVTLRCSSQSGHNTVSWYQQALGQGPQFIFQYYREEENGRGNFPPRFSGLQFPNYSSELNVNALELDDSALYLCASSPTGGSTEAFFGQGTRLTVV.